This T cell receptor beta chain came from a study of blood T cell repertoires in COVID-19. Methods used by the authors: Amplifying reference gene primers gave estimates of nucleated cell counts. Measured with immunoSEQ multiplex PCR; TCRdb has only the in-frame clones, and not every one. V, J and clone size derive from that table, while D and trimming were established from the DNA sequence. The sample lists around 300,000 clones, 87% occurring once. The sample holds a few counts of this clone. CDR1 is SGHDT, CDR2 YYEEEE, per germline. The length of the CDR3 is 15 residues. V shed 4 bases and J 8 bases; nucleotides not matched to a gene: 9.

The clonotype originates from a young woman who had recovered from COVID-19. The sequencing input was PBMCs or T cells enriched from blood (not recorded which). V gene TRBV5-6 combines with J gene TRBJ1-4, with 9 positions matching TRBD1. The CDR3 region is CASSAGQGWDEKLFF. The CDR3 DNA reads as TGTGCCAGCAGCGCCGGACAGGGGTGGGACGAAAAACTGTTTTTT.